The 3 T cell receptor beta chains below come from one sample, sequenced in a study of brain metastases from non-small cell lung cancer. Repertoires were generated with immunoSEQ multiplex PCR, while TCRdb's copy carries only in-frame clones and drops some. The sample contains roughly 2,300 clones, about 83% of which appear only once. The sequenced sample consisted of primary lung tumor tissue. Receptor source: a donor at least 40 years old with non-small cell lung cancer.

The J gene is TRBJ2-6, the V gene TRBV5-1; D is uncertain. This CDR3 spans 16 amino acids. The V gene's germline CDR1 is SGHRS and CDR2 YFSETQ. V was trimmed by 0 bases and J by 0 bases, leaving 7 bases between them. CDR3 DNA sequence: TGCGCCAGCAGCTTGGAGGCTTTCTCTGGGGCCAACGTCCTGACTTTC. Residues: CASSLEAFSGANVLTF.

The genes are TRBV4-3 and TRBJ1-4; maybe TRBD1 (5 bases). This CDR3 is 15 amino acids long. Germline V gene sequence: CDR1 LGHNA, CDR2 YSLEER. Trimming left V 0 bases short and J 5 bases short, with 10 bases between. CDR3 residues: CASSQDRAGNEKLFF. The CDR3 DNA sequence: TGCGCCAGCAGCCAAGATCGAGCAGGGAATGAAAAACTGTTTTTT.

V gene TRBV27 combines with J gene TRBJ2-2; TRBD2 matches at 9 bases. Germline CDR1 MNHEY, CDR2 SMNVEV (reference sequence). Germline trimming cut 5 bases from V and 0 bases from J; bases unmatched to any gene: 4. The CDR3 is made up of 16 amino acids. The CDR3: CASSPRLAANTGELFF. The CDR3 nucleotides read TGTGCCAGCAGTCCCCGACTAGCGGCGAACACCGGGGAGCTGTTTTTT.